This TCR beta chain was recovered during a study of technical replicates of blood from a few donors. Sequenced by immunoSEQ multiplex PCR; TCRdb stores in-frame clones only, minus some. The sample yields more than 90,000 clones, roughly 95% seen once. This CDR3 contains 15 residues. Germline V gives CDR1 MDHEN, CDR2 SYDVKM. V was trimmed by 6 bases and J by 4 bases, leaving 16 bases between them. The clonotype comes from a human donor in good health. The sample comprised T cells isolated from PBMCs. The chain joins TRBV28 to TRBJ1-5, with D perhaps TRBD1 (6 bases). The CDR3 DNA reads as TGTGCCAGCAGAGCAGAGACAGGACGGAATCAGCCCCAGCATTTT. Protein: CASRAETGRNQPQHF.